This is a list of T cell receptor beta chains from one sample in a study of T cell repertoires in cytomegalovirus infection. TCRdb re-called the reads with MiXCR, one entry per CDR3 protein. The sample lists 450,000 to 600,000 distinct CDR3 sequences, roughly 12% occurring once. Specimen: PBMCs. The receptors were sampled from a human donor in good health (CMV status not recorded). Some clones in this sample may be carry-over from other donors' samples. CDR3s include the opening cysteine and the closing phenylalanine or tryptophan. The D gene is left open where the match is weak. Expanded clones are given a class, and other clones once, few, many or no size at all.

. TRBJ2-2 . TRBV20-1 CSARTQVADLRELFF TGCAGTGCCCGAACCCAGGTAGCGGACCTACGGGAGCTGTTTTTT
TRBD1 TRBJ2-2 many TRBV11-2 CASSVRGLTGELFF TGTGCCAGCAGCGTGAGGGGGCTGACCGGGGAGCTGTTTTTT
. TRBJ1-1 many TRBV6-1 CATSSGRSNTEAFF TGTGCCACCAGTTCGGGCCGCTCGAACACTGAAGCTTTCTTT
. TRBJ2-5 many TRBV7-2 CASSPLSMITQETQYF TGTGCCAGCAGCCCGCTTTCGATGATAACCCAAGAGACCCAGTACTTC
. TRBJ1-1 many TRBV10-2 CASRTGPQNTEAFF TGCGCCAGCCGTACAGGGCCGCAGAACACTGAAGCTTTCTTT
TRBD1 TRBJ1-6 few TRBV18 CASSPRTGDTSPLHF TGTGCCAGCTCACCAAGGACAGGTGACACCAGTCCCCTCCACTTT
. TRBJ2-7 . TRBV5-4 CASSFGQPTSYEQYF TGTGCCAGCAGCTTCGGACAGCCGACCTCCTACGAGCAGTACTTC
. TRBJ2-1 many TRBV5-4 CASSLEGSHNEQFF TGTGCCAGCAGCCTTGAGGGGTCCCACAATGAGCAGTTCTTC
. TRBJ1-6 many TRBV5-6 CASSSAPRAEAPLHF TGTGCCAGCAGCTCGGCACCAAGGGCCGAAGCACCCCTCCACTTT
. TRBJ1-6 . TRBV6-5 CASSQKVQRSYNSPLHF TGTGCCAGCAGCCAGAAGGTCCAGCGGTCCTATAATTCACCCCTCCACTTT
. TRBJ2-6 many TRBV9 CASSISRGTGANVLTF TGTGCCAGCAGCATTAGTCGGGGTACTGGGGCCAACGTCCTGACTTTC
. TRBJ2-5 many TRBV20-1 CSARVLAGLGTQYF TGCAGTGCTAGAGTCCTAGCCGGACTGGGGACCCAGTACTTC
TRBD1 TRBJ1-5 few TRBV6-1 CASSETGWQPQHF TGTGCCAGCAGTGAGACAGGGTGGCAGCCCCAGCATTTT
. TRBJ2-3 many TRBV15 CATSSPTGQGDTQYF TGTGCCACCAGCAGCCCAACAGGGCAGGGAGATACGCAGTATTTT
TRBD2 TRBJ2-6 . TRBV7-3 CASSRHGTSGGAAGANVLTF TGTGCCAGCAGCAGACACGGGACTAGCGGGGGGGCGGCAGGGGCCAACGTCCTGACTTTC
TRBD2 TRBJ2-5 many TRBV7-9 CASSFPTSGGEETQYF TGTGCCAGCAGCTTCCCGACTAGCGGGGGGGAAGAGACCCAGTACTTC
. TRBJ2-5 many TRBV7-2 CASSSGPTGTFQETQYF TGTGCCAGCAGCTCCGGTCCCACCGGGACTTTCCAAGAGACCCAGTACTTC
. TRBJ1-3 many TRBV6-6 CASSLEGSSGNTIYF TGTGCCAGCAGTTTAGAGGGAAGCTCTGGAAACACCATATATTTT
TRBD1 TRBJ2-1 many TRBV7-8 CASSPQGDNEQFF TGTGCCAGCAGCCCACAGGGGGACAATGAGCAGTTCTTC
. TRBJ1-2 many TRBV20-1 CSAHEARDGYGYTF TGCAGTGCTCATGAGGCCAGGGACGGCTATGGCTACACCTTC
. TRBJ1-1 many TRBV7-9 CASTSPGGRSPEAFF TGTGCCAGCACCTCTCCGGGGGGCAGATCGCCTGAAGCTTTCTTT
. TRBJ1-2 few TRBV29-1 CSAYSGRGMKDGYTF TGCAGCGCTTACTCCGGGAGGGGCATGAAGGATGGCTACACCTTC
TRBD2 TRBJ2-1 many TRBV7-3 CASSSNGGSYNEQFF TGTGCCAGCAGCTCCAACGGGGGGAGTTACAATGAGCAGTTCTTC
. TRBJ2-3 many TRBV6-2/TRBV6-3 CASSYTFASTDTQYF TGTGCCAGCAGTTACACTTTCGCCAGCACAGATACGCAGTATTTT
TRBD1 TRBJ2-6 . TRBV27 CASSSGQGYVLTF TGTGCCAGCAGCTCGGGACAGGGTTACGTCCTGACTTTC
TRBD2 TRBJ2-7 . TRBV29-1 CSVEHGHGRGSEQYF TGCAGCGTTGAACATGGACACGGGAGGGGATCCGAGCAGTACTTC
. TRBJ2-2 . TRBV27 CASSLGWGRGTGELFF TGTGCCAGCAGTTTGGGCTGGGGCCGGGGCACCGGGGAGCTGTTTTTT
TRBD1 TRBJ2-1 . TRBV7-6 CASSSWTGANEQFF TGTGCCAGCAGCTCCTGGACAGGAGCCAATGAGCAGTTCTTC
. TRBJ1-1 many TRBV6-5 CASSGQLQYTEAFF TGTGCCAGCAGTGGGCAGCTGCAATACACTGAAGCTTTCTTT
TRBD2 TRBJ2-1 many TRBV7-9 CASSPGGLAGGLDWSF TGTGCCAGCAGCCCGGGAGGACTAGCGGGGGGACTCGATTGGTCCTTC
TRBD2 TRBJ2-7 many TRBV30 CAWSASGFHEQYF TGTGCCTGGAGTGCTAGCGGGTTCCACGAGCAGTACTTC